Detailed here is one TCR beta chain. Antigen: not known. Each of the donors had about 9.9 milliliters of peripheral blood drawn into EDTA-treated Vacutainer tubes. This sample is drawn from a study of blood T cells in healthy people across ages. General study findings and limits: In the absence of known donor CMV status, changes in expanded clonotypes were possibly confounded.

It was with a sample-barcoded 5' primer and a J-beta primer mix that a second PCR of roughly 7 to 11 cycles was run. TCRdb passed the 5' RACE reads through MiXCR, listing each CDR3 protein once. The sample includes 600,000 to 900,000 distinct CDR3 sequences, roughly 26% of them seen just once. The CDR3 is 14 residues long. Trimming removed 2 bases at V and 2 bases at J, with 6 bases between. The germline V gene encodes CDR1 MNHEY and CDR2 SMNVEV (reference sequence). These data also featured in a second study, about T cells of mothers and their children.

This receptor was taken from a boy between 10 and 17 years old in good health. The chain employs TRBV27 and TRBJ2-2; D unresolved. The sample comprised blood. Here the CDR3 reads CASSLISNTGELFF. The CDR3 DNA sequence: TGTGCCAGCAGTTTAATAAGCAACACCGGGGAGCTGTTTTTT.